These 22 T cell receptor beta chains share one sample of origin, sequenced in a study of T cell responses to AZD1222 COVID-19 vaccine. The data were produced by immunoSEQ multiplex PCR, yet TCRdb's version contains in-frame clones alone and is incomplete. Counted here are 140,000 to 150,000 clones, 90% to 95% occurring once; the ten biggest clones make up about 3%. The specimen was peripheral blood, collected on day 0 of MenACWY control vaccination. These receptors were obtained from an adult in good health.

The chain has TRBV18 and TRBJ1-1; D unclear. Germline CDR1 and CDR2: KGHSH and LQKENI. The CDR3 is 13 residues long. The V end lost 3 bases, the J end lost 3 bases, and 8 bases lay between the germline ends. The DNA of the CDR3 is TGTGCCAGCTCACCTCCCCAGGACACTGAAGCTTTCTTT. This sequence encodes CASSPPQDTEAFF.

This chain links TRBV5-1 with TRBJ2-2; D ambiguous. Trimming took 0 bases from V and 4 from J, leaving 4 bases between them. CDR3 length: 13 amino acids. Germline assignment: CDR1 SGHRS and CDR2 YFSETQ. For the CDR3, the DNA is TGCGCCAGCAGCTTGGAGGCCACCGGGGAGCTGTTTTTT. As protein: CASSLEATGELFF.

This chain connects TRBV24-1 to TRBJ1-1; 8 nucleotides line up with TRBD1. V dropped 7 bases and J dropped 3; count of bases not matched to a gene: 3. The germline V gene has CDR1 KGHDR and CDR2 SFDVKD. CDR3 length equals 13 residues. The chain's CDR3 is CATSQGAYTEAFF. CDR3 DNA: TGTGCCACCAGCCAGGGGGCTTACACTGAAGCTTTCTTT.

V gene TRBV11-3 combines with J gene TRBJ2-2, with 9 positions matching TRBD1. The V segment lost 5 bases and the J segment 6 bases; nucleotides outside the gene matches: 4. Germline V gene sequence: CDR1 SGHNT, CDR2 YENEEA. CDR3 length: 14 amino acids. In DNA, the CDR3 is TGTGCCAGCAGCGGCGGGACAGGGCCCGGGGAGCTGTTTTTT. This gives the protein CASSGGTGPGELFF.

This chain links TRBV6-4 with TRBJ2-1, with D unresolved. Germline V gene data show CDR1 as MRHNA and CDR2 as SNTAGT. Trimming cost V 8 bases and J 5 bases, with 16 bases left between them. This CDR3 spans 14 amino acids. The DNA for the CDR3 is TGTGCCAGCTCGGCCGGAGTACTTGACAATGAGCAGTTCTTC. This sequence encodes CASSAGVLDNEQFF.

The rearrangement links TRBV5-1 to TRBJ1-1, with 7 bases fitting TRBD1. CDR1 is SGHRS, CDR2 YFSETQ, per germline. V was clipped by 2 bases and J by 1 base; unmatched bases: 5. The CDR3 is 15 residues long. This CDR3 reads CASSFSSGGNTEAFF. CDR3 DNA sequence: TGCGCCAGCAGCTTCTCGTCAGGGGGGAACACTGAAGCTTTCTTT.

CDR3 in amino acids: CASRGRGAGTEAFF. The CDR3 DNA is TGCGCCAGCAGAGGCCGGGGGGCCGGCACTGAAGCTTTCTTT. The chain is built from TRBV5-1 and TRBJ1-1, with D possibly being TRBD1 (6 bases). This CDR3 has 14 residues. V lost 5 bases, J lost 4 bases, and 15 bases lay in between. The germline gives CDR1 SGHRS, CDR2 YFSETQ.

This clone was recorded a few times. CDR3 region: CASSDSASGTYNEQFF. Here the CDR3 DNA reads TGTGCCAGCAGTGACTCCGCTAGCGGGACCTACAATGAGCAGTTCTTC. The chain carries TRBV6-4 and TRBJ2-1; 9 positions agree with TRBD2. The CDR3 extends over 16 amino acids. CDR1 is MRHNA, CDR2 SNTAGT, per germline. V lost 0 bases and J lost 2; bases outside the gene matches: 2.

The J gene is TRBJ2-1, the V gene TRBV12-3 or TRBV12-4; D is possibly TRBD1 or TRBD2 (5 bases each). This CDR3 has 13 residues. Trimming removed 2 bases at V and 6 bases at J, with 8 bases between. This chain's CDR3 is CASSLKGRNEQFF. As DNA, the CDR3 is TGTGCCAGCAGTTTAAAGGGACGCAATGAGCAGTTCTTC.

The chain joins TRBV4-1 to TRBJ1-2; D might be TRBD1 (5 bases). Germline V gene lookup returns CDR1 MGHRA and CDR2 YSYEKL. V was clipped by 0 bases and J by 2 bases, with 10 bases between them. The CDR3 runs to 15 residues. The CDR3 protein is CASSQDTGRNYGYTF. The CDR3 nucleotides read TGCGCCAGCAGCCAAGATACAGGAAGAAACTATGGCTACACCTTC.

The genes are TRBV3-1 (or the pseudogene TRBV3-2) and TRBJ1-4; possible D gene TRBD1, 5 bases. CDR1 is LGHDT, CDR2 YNNKEL, per germline (reference sequence). Trimming pared 2 bases from V and 7 bases from J, leaving 14 bases between. CDR3 length: 15 amino acids. CDR3 amino acids: CASSQMGEGGEKLFF. The CDR3 DNA is TGTGCCAGCAGCCAAATGGGGGAGGGAGGTGAAAAACTGTTTTTT.

The chain's CDR3 is CATSRGTGRGNTIYF. CDR3 bases: TGTGCCACCAGCAGAGGGACTGGGAGGGGAAACACCATATATTTT. The rearrangement uses TRBV15 and TRBJ1-3; D is undetermined. The V gene lost 1 base and the J gene lost 4 bases, with 11 bases spanning the gap. CDR1 and CDR2 from the germline V gene are LNHNV and YYDKDF (reference sequence). The CDR3 is 15 amino acids.

The J gene is TRBJ2-7, the V gene TRBV7-3; D gene ambiguous. The CDR3 is 13 residues long. With 0 bases removed from V and 5 bases from J, the gap between germline ends came to 8 bases. Per the germline V gene, CDR1 is SGHTA and CDR2 is FQGTGA. The CDR3 here is CASSLTGQHEQYF. In DNA, the CDR3 is TGTGCCAGCAGCTTAACGGGCCAGCACGAGCAGTACTTC.

The chain couples TRBV5-6 to TRBJ1-2, with 8 bases identical to TRBD1. J was trimmed by 8 bases and V by 4 bases; bases with no gene match: 7. The CDR3 loop spans 13 amino acids. Germline CDR1 and CDR2: SGHDT and YYEEEE. The CDR3 protein is CASSKDRAFGYTF. The CDR3 DNA is TGTGCCAGCAGCAAGGACAGGGCTTTCGGCTACACCTTC.

V usage is TRBV18 and J usage is TRBJ2-1; D is ambiguous. The V end was cut by 0 bases, the J end by 0 bases, with 12 bases between. Per the germline V gene, CDR1 is KGHSH and CDR2 is LQKENI. This CDR3 is 17 amino acids long. The CDR3 region has the DNA TGTGCCAGCTCACCACCGAATCAACGAGGCTCCTACAATGAGCAGTTCTTC. Its translation is CASSPPNQRGSYNEQFF.

The chain combines TRBV6-1 with TRBJ1-1; D uncertain. This CDR3 contains 15 residues. The germline CDR1 and CDR2 sequences are MNHNS and SASEGT. Trimming took off 3 bases at V and 2 bases at J, with 13 bases between the two ends. In DNA form, the CDR3 reads TGTGCCAGCAGTGATATAGGGAGTCTTAACACTGAAGCTTTCTTT. Protein sequence: CASSDIGSLNTEAFF.

The chain has TRBV10-2 and TRBJ2-1; 8 nucleotides match TRBD1. In germline, CDR1 is WSHSY, CDR2 SAAADI. V dropped 6 bases and J dropped 7; count of bases not matched to a gene: 2. This CDR3 is 12 amino acids long. DNA for the CDR3: TGCGCCAGCAGAACAGGGGGAAATGAGCAGTTCTTC. Its protein product is CASRTGGNEQFF.

Worth noting for this clone: The sample has other DNA sequences that encode this CDR3 too. The chain uses TRBV12-3 or TRBV12-4 and TRBJ2-2; maybe TRBD2 (5 bases). This CDR3 is 12 amino acids long. V was cut by 5 bases and J by 5 bases, with 6 bases left in between. The CDR3 region has the DNA TGTGCCAGCAGTCCGGGGACCGGGGAGCTGTTTTTT. Amino acid sequence: CASSPGTGELFF.

V gene TRBV12-3 or TRBV12-4 combines with J gene TRBJ1-2; TRBD1 might be the D (6 bases). This CDR3 comprises 13 residues. V lost 5 bases, J lost 4 bases, and 11 bases lay in between. CDR3 in amino acids: CASSRGGAYGYTF. CDR3 nucleotides: TGTGCCAGCAGTCGAGGGGGGGCCTATGGCTACACCTTC.

The V gene is TRBV5-6, the J gene TRBJ1-6; 10 nucleotides line up with TRBD1. The CDR3 sequence is 15 residues long. The trim removed 0 bases at V and 9 bases at J, leaving 3 bases unmatched. Germline V gene sequence: CDR1 SGHDT, CDR2 YYEEEE. CDR3 region: CASSLVGQGTSPLHF. The CDR3, as DNA: TGTGCCAGCAGCTTGGTGGGACAGGGGACTTCACCCCTCCACTTT.

This chain connects TRBV28 to TRBJ1-5; no firm D call. The germline V gene encodes CDR1 MDHEN and CDR2 SYDVKM. This CDR3 contains 15 residues. The ends were cut back, 2 bases at V and 4 bases at J, with 12 bases in the middle. The CDR3 loop reads CASSLARLMNQPQHF. The CDR3 DNA reads as TGTGCCAGCAGTTTAGCTCGACTCATGAATCAGCCCCAGCATTTT.

The chain recombines TRBV28 with TRBJ2-7, with 8 bases lining up with TRBD1. The CDR3 length is 14 residues. Germline V gene lookup returns CDR1 MDHEN and CDR2 SYDVKM. The V gene end was trimmed by 5 bases and the J gene end by 2 bases; junction bases not matched to a gene: 5. The DNA for the CDR3 is TGTGCCAGCAGTGTGGACAGGGTTCCCTACGAGCAGTACTTC. This sequence encodes CASSVDRVPYEQYF.